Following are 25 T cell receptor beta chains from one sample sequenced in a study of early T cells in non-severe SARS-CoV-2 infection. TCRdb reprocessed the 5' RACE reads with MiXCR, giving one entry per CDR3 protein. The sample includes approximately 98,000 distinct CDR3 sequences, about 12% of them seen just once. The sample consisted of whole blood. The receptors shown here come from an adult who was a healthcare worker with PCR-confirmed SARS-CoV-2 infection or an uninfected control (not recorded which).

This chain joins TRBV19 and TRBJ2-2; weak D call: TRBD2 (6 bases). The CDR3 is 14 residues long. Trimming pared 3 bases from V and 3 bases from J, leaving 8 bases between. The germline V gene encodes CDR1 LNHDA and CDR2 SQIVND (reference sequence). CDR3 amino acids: CASSIRRDTGELFF. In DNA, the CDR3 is TGTGCCAGTAGTATCAGGAGGGACACCGGGGAGCTGTTTTTT.

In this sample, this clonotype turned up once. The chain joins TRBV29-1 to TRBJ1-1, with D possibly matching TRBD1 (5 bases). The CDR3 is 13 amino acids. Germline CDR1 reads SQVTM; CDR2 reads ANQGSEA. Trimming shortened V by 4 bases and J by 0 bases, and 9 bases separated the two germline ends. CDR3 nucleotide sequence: TGCAGCGTTGCGGGACGGCTGAACACTGAAGCTTTCTTT. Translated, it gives CSVAGRLNTEAFF.

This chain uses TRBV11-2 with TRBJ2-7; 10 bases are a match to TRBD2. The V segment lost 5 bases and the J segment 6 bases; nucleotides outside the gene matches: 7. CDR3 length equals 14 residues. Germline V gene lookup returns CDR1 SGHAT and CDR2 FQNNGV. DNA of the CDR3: TGTGCCAGCAGCCCCGGGATAGCGGGAGGCGAGCAGTACTTC. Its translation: CASSPGIAGGEQYF.

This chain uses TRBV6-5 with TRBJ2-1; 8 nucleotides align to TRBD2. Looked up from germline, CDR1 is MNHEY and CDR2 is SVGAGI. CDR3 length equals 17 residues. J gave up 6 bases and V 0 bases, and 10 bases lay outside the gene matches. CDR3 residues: CASSYSPLAAFSNEQFF. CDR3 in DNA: TGTGCCAGCAGTTACTCCCCACTAGCGGCCTTCTCCAATGAGCAGTTCTTC.

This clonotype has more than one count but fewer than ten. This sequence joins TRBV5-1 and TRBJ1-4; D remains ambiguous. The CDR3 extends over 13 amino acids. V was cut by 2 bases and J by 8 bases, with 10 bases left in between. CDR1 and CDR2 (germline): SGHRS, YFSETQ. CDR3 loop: CASSFSQGEKLFF. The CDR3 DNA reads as TGCGCCAGCAGCTTCAGCCAAGGGGAAAAACTGTTTTTT. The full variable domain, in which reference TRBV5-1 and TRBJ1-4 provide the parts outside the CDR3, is KAGVTQTPRYLIKTRGQQVTLSCSPISGHRSVSWYQQTPGQGLQFLFEYFSETQRNKGNFPGRFSGRQFSNSRSEMNVSTLELGDSALYLCASSFSQGEKLFFGSGTQLSVL.

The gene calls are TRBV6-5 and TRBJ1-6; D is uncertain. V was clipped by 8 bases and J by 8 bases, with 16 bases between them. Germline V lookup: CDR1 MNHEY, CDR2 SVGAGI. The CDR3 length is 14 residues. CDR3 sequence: CASRSQVQDSPLHF. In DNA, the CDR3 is TGTGCCAGCCGGTCGCAGGTACAAGATTCACCCCTCCACTTT.

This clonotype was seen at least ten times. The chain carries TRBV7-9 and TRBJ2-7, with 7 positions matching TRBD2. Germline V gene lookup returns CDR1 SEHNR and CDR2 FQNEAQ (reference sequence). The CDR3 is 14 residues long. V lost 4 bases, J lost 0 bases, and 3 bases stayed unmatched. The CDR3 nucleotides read TGTGCCAGCAGCTCTGGCGGGAGCTCCTACGAGCAGTACTTC. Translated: CASSSGGSSYEQYF.

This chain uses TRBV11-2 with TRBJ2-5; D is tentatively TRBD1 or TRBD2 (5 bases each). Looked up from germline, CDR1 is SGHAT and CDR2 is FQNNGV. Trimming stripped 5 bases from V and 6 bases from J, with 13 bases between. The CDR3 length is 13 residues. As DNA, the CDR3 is TGTGCCAGCAGCCCCCCACCGGGACAGACCCAGTACTTC. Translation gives CASSPPPGQTQYF. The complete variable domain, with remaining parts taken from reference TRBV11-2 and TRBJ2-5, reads EAGVAQSPRYKIIEKRQSVAFWCNPISGHATLYWYQQILGQGPKLLIQFQNNGVVDDSQLPKDRFSAERLKGVDSTLKIQPAKLEDSAVYLCASSPPPGQTQYFGPGTRLLVL.

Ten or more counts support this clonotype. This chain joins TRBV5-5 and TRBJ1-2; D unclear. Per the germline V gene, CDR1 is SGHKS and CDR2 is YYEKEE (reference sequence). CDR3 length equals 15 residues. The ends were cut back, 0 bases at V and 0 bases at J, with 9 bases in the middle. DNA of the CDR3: TGTGCCAGCAGCTTGGCCAGCAACTCTAACTATGGCTACACCTTC. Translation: CASSLASNSNYGYTF.

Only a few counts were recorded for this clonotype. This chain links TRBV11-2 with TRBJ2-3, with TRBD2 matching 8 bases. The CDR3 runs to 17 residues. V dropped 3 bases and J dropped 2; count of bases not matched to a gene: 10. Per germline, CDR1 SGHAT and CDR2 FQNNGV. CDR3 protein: CASSFNKRGPLTDTQYF. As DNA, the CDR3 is TGTGCCAGCAGCTTTAATAAGCGGGGGCCCCTCACAGATACGCAGTATTTT.

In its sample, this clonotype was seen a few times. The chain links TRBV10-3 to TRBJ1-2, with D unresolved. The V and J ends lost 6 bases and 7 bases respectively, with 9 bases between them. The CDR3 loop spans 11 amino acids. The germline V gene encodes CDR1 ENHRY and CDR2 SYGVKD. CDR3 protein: CAIRLQAGYTF. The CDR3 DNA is TGTGCCATCAGGCTACAAGCTGGCTACACCTTC.

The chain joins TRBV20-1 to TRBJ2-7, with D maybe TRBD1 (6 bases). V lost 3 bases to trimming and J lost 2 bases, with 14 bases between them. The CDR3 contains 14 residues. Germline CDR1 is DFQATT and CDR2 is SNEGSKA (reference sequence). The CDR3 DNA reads TGCAGTGCTAGTTTGCAACAGGGTACCTACGAGCAGTACTTC. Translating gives CSASLQQGTYEQYF.

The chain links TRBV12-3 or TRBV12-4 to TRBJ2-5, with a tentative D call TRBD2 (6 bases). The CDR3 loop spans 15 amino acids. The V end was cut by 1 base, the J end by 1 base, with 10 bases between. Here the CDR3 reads CASSLDAGPQETQYF. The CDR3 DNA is TGTGCCAGCAGTTTAGATGCGGGGCCCCAAGAGACCCAGTACTTC.

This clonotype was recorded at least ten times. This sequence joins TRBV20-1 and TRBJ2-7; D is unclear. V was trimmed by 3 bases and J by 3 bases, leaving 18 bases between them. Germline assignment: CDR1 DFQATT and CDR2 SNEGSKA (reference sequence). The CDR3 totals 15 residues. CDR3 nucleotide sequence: TGCAGTGCTAGGACGGTTGGTGCAAAGGACTACGAGCAGTACTTC. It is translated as CSARTVGAKDYEQYF.

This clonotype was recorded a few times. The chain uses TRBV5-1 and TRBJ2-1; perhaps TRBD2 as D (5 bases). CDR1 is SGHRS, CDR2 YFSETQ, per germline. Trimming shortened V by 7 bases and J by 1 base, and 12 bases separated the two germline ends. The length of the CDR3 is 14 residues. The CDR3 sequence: CASGSRGSYNEQFF. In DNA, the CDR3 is TGCGCCAGCGGGTCACGGGGTTCCTACAATGAGCAGTTCTTC.

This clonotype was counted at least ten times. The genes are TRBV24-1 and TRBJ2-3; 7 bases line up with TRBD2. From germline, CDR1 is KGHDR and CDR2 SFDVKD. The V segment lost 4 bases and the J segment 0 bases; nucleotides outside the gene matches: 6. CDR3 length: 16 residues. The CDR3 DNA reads TGTGCCACCAGTGAGGCTAGCGGCCCCAGCACAGATACGCAGTATTTT. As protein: CATSEASGPSTDTQYF.

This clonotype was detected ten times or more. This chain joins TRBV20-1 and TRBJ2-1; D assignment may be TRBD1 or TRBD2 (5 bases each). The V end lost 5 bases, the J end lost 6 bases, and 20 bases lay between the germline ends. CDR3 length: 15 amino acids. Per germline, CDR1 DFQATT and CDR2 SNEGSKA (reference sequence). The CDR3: CSASNPGGKGNEQFF. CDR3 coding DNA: TGCAGTGCTTCCAACCCTGGGGGAAAGGGCAATGAGCAGTTCTTC.

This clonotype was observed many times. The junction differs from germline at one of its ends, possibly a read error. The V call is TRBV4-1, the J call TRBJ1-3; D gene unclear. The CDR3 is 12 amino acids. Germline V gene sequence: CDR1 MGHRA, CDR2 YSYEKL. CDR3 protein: CASSQAGNTIYF. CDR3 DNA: TGCGCCAGCAGTCAAGCAGGAAACACCATATATTTT.

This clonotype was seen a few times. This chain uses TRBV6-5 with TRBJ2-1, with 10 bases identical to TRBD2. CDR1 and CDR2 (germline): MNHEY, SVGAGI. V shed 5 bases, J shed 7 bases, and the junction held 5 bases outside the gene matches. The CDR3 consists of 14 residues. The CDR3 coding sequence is TGTGCCAGCAGTGAAGTAGCGGGAGGAAATGAGCAGTTCTTC. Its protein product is CASSEVAGGNEQFF.

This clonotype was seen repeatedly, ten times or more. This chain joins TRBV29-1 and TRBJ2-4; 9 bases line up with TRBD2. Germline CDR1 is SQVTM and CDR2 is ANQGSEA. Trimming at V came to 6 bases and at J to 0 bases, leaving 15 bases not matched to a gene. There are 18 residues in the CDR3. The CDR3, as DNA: TGCAGCGTCACCCGCGGGACTAGCAAGAGTCTAGCCAAAAACATTCAGTACTTC. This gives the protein CSVTRGTSKSLAKNIQYF.

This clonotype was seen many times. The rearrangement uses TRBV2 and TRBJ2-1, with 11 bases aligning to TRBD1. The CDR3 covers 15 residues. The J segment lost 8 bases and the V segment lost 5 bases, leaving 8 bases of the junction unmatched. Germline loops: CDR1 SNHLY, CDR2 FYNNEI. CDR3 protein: CASSTGTGGTDEQFF. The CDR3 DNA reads TGTGCCAGCAGTACCGGGACAGGGGGTACTGATGAGCAGTTCTTC.

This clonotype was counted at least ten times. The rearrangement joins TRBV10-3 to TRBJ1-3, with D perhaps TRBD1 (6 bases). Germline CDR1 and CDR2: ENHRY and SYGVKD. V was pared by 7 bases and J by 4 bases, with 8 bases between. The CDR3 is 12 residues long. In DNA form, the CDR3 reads TGTGCCATCAATGGACAGGGAAACACCATATATTTT. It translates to CAINGQGNTIYF.

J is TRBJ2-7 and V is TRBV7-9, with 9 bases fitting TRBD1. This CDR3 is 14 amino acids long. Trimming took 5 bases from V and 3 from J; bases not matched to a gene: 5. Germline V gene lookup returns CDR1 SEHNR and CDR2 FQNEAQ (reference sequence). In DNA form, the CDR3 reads TGTGCCAGCAGCCCCGGACAGGGGCGCTACGAGCAGTACTTC. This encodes CASSPGQGRYEQYF.

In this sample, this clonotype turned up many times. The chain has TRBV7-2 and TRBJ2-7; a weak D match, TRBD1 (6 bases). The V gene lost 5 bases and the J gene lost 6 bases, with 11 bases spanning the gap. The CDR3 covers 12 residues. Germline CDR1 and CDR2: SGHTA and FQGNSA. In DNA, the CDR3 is TGTGCCAGCAGCCCCCCCAGGGGCGAGCAGTACTTC. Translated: CASSPPRGEQYF.

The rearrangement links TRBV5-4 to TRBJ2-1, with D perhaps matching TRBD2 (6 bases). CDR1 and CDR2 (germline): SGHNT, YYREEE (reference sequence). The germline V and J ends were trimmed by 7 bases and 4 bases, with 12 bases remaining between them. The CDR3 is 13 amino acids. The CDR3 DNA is TGTGCCAGCCGGGAGCACCCGTACAATGAGCAGTTCTTC. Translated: CASREHPYNEQFF.